This TCR beta chain derives from a study of OX40 agonist ivuxolimab in advanced cancers. The CDR3 sequence is 16 residues long. Germline V gives CDR1 MDHEN, CDR2 SYDVKM. Details on this clone: The target antigen is unknown. Germline is not matched at one junction end, which may reflect a read error.

Points from the study as a whole: Both blood CD4+ and CD8+ T cells showed clonal growth by week 6 at 0.1 to 3.0 mg/kg. Fewer expanded clones were found on average in CD4+ than in CD8+ T cells.

TCRdb's table, derived via immunoSEQ multiplex PCR, lists solely in-frame clones and lacks some. Of about 46,000 clones listed, roughly 91% are singletons. The sequence was obtained from an adult with an advanced solid tumor such as melanoma, head and neck, liver or kidney cancer. The chain links TRBV28 to TRBJ2-1; D call uncertain. The sequenced sample was CD4+ or CD8+ T cells sorted from blood, obtained in a trial of the OX40 agonist ivuxolimab. CDR3 bases: TGTGCCATCAGTACACCTCTCAGGACGGAAAACAATGAGCAGTTCTTC. Amino acids: CAISTPLRTENNEQFF.